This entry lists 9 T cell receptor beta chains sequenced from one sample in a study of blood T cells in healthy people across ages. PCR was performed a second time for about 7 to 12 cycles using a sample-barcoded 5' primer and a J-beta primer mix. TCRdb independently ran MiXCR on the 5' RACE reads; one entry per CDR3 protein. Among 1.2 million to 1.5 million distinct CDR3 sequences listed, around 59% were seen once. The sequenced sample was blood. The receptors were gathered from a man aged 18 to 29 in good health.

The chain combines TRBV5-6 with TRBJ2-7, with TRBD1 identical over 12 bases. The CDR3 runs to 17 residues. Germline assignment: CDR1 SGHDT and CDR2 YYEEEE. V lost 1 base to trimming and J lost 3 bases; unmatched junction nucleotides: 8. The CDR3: CASSLRAGTGGNYEQYF. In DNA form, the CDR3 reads TGTGCCAGCAGCTTGAGGGCGGGGACAGGGGGCAACTACGAGCAGTACTTC.

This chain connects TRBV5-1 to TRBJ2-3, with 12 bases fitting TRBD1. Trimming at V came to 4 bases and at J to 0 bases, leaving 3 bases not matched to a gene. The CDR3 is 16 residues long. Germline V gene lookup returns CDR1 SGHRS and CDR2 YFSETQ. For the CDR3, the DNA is TGCGCCAGCAGCCGGGGACAGGGGGCTAGCACAGATACGCAGTATTTT. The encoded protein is CASSRGQGASTDTQYF.

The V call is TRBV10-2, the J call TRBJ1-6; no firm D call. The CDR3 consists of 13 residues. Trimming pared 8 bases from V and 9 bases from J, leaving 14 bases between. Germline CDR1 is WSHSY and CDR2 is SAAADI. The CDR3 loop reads CASEKNAGSPLHF. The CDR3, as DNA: TGCGCCAGCGAAAAGAACGCGGGTTCACCCCTCCACTTT.

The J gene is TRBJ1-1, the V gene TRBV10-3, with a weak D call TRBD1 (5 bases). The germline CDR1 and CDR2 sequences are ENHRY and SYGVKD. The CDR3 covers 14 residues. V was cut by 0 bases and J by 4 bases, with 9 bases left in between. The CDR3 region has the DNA TGTGCCATCAGTGAGTCTGGCAGGGCCACTGAAGCTTTCTTT. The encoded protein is CAISESGRATEAFF.

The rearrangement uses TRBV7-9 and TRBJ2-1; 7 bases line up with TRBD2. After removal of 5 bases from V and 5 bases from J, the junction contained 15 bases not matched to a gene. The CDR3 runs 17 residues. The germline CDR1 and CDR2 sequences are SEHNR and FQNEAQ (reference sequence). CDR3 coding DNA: TGTGCCAGCAGCCTCCACTTAGGCGGGAGAACTAACAATGAGCAGTTCTTC. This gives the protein CASSLHLGGRTNNEQFF.

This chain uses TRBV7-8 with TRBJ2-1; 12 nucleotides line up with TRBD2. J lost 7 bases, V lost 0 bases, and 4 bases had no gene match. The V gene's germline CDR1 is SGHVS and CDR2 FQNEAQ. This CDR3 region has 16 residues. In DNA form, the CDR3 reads TGTGCCAGCAGCTTAGCGAGACTAGCGGGGGCAAATGAGCAGTTCTTC. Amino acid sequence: CASSLARLAGANEQFF.

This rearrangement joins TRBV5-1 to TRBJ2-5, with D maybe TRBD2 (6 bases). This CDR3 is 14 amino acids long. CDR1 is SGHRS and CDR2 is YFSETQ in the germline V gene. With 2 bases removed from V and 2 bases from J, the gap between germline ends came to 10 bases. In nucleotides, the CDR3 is TGCGCCAGCAGCTTCGCGGCGGGGCAAGAGACCCAGTACTTC. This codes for CASSFAAGQETQYF.

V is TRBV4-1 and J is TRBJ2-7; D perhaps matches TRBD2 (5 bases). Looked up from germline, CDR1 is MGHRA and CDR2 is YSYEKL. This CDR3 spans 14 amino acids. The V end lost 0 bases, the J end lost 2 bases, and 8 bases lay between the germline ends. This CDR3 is CASSQELLAYEQYF. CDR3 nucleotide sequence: TGCGCCAGCAGCCAAGAGCTACTAGCCTACGAGCAGTACTTC.

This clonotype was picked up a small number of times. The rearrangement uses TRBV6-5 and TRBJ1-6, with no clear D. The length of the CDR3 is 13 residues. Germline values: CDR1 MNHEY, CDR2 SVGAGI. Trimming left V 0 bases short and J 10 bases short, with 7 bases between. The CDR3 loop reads CASSYSRRSPLHF. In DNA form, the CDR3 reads TGTGCCAGCAGTTACTCTCGGCGGTCACCCCTCCACTTT.